The 31 T cell receptor beta chains below were found in one sample sequenced in a study of blood T cell repertoires in COVID-19. Assay: immunoSEQ multiplex PCR; the TCRdb copy retains only in-frame clones and omits some. The data show approximately 180,000 clones, approximately 85% seen once. The source material was PBMCs or T cells enriched from blood (not recorded which). These receptor sequences come from a man aged 40-49 years who had recovered from COVID-19.

The chain is built from TRBV5-1 and TRBJ2-7, with 8 nucleotides matching TRBD1. The CDR3 runs 13 residues. Germline V gene sequence: CDR1 SGHRS, CDR2 YFSETQ. J was trimmed by 5 bases and V by 7 bases; bases with no gene match: 8. Here the CDR3 DNA reads TGCGCCAGCCGACAGGGGATGCAAGACGAGCAGTACTTC. It encodes CASRQGMQDEQYF.

The genes are TRBV3-1 (or the pseudogene TRBV3-2) and TRBJ1-3; D perhaps matches TRBD1 (5 bases). V was pared by 5 bases and J by 4 bases, with 18 bases between. There are 16 residues in the CDR3. From germline, CDR1 is LGHDT and CDR2 YNNKEL (reference sequence). The CDR3 region has the DNA TGTGCCAGCAGCTGGGGGGGAGTGCTTGGAGGAAACACCATATATTTT. Residues: CASSWGGVLGGNTIYF.

V gene TRBV12-3 or TRBV12-4 combines with J gene TRBJ2-2; 7 bases are a match to TRBD2. Trimming at V came to 8 bases and at J to 7 bases, leaving 7 bases not matched to a gene. The CDR3 has 13 residues. The CDR3: CASGGLAVGELFF. The CDR3 nucleotides read TGTGCCAGCGGCGGCCTAGCGGTCGGGGAGCTGTTTTTT.

V and J are TRBV19 and TRBJ1-1; TRBD1 agrees at 8 bases. J was trimmed by 1 base and V by 5 bases; bases with no gene match: 3. CDR3 length: 14 amino acids. Germline V CDR1 and CDR2: LNHDA, SQIVND (reference sequence). Here the CDR3 DNA reads TGTGCCAGTAGTGTCGACAGGGGGAACACTGAAGCTTTCTTT. This translates into CASSVDRGNTEAFF.

The DNA of the CDR3 is TGTGCCACCAGTGATAATACGGACACTGAAGCTTTCTTT. Translated: CATSDNTDTEAFF. This chain links TRBV24-1 with TRBJ1-1, with D unresolved. Trimming took 3 bases from V and 3 from J, leaving 7 bases between them. This CDR3 has 13 residues. Germline V gene data show CDR1 as KGHDR and CDR2 as SFDVKD.

A few counts support this clone. The chain couples TRBV19 to TRBJ1-1; D may be TRBD1 (5 bases). Germline V gene sequence: CDR1 LNHDA, CDR2 SQIVND (reference sequence). The CDR3 runs to 13 residues. Trimming cost V 6 bases and J 3 bases, with 11 bases left between them. CDR3 residues: CASSPRVDTEAFF. CDR3 in DNA: TGTGCCAGTAGCCCCAGGGTAGACACTGAAGCTTTCTTT.

The chain employs TRBV12-3 or TRBV12-4 and TRBJ1-2, with no clear D. CDR3 length equals 13 residues. Trimming removed 6 bases at V and 5 bases at J, with 13 bases between. The CDR3 DNA reads as TGTGCCAGCAGCCCCGAAGCTTCGTATGGCTACACCTTC. Translating it yields CASSPEASYGYTF.

The chain combines TRBV19 with TRBJ2-5; a possible D gene is TRBD2 (7 bases). The CDR3 loop spans 17 amino acids. CDR1 LNHDA and CDR2 SQIVND come from the germline V gene (reference sequence). Trimming took 3 bases from V and 5 from J, leaving 22 bases between them. The CDR3 DNA is TGTGCCAGTAGTATTGGAGAACAGGGAATGCGGGGGGAGACCCAGTACTTC. Translation gives CASSIGEQGMRGETQYF.

This chain connects TRBV9 to TRBJ1-2, with D possibly being TRBD1 (6 bases). Germline assignment: CDR1 SGDLS and CDR2 YYNGEE. The CDR3 is 15 amino acids. With 0 bases removed from V and 0 bases from J, the gap between germline ends came to 9 bases. The chain's CDR3 is CASSVEGGPNYGYTF. CDR3 nucleotides: TGTGCCAGCAGCGTAGAGGGGGGGCCTAACTATGGCTACACCTTC.

The count of this clone is one. Here the CDR3 DNA reads TGTGCCAGCAGCGGGCGCACTGAAGCTTTCTTT. Residues: CASSGRTEAFF. The chain couples TRBV5-8 to TRBJ1-1; no definite D call. The ends were cut back, 4 bases at V and 4 bases at J, with 5 bases in the middle. CDR1 is SGHTS, CDR2 YDEGEE, per germline. The CDR3 runs 11 residues.

The rearrangement uses TRBV15 and TRBJ2-5; possible D gene TRBD1, 5 bases. This CDR3 spans 14 amino acids. The germline CDR1 and CDR2 sequences are LNHNV and YYDKDF (reference sequence). Trimming took off 10 bases at V and 5 bases at J, with 20 bases between the two ends. The CDR3 bases are TGTGCCATAGGGAATGGGCAGGGTGGGGAGACCCAGTACTTC. This sequence encodes CAIGNGQGGETQYF. Supplemented by reference TRBV15 and TRBJ2-5, the full variable domain reads DAMVIQNPRYQVTQFGKPVTLSCSQTLNHNVMYWYQQKSSQAPKLLFHYYDKDFNNEADTPDNFQSRRPNTSFCFLDIRSPGLGDTAMYLCAIGNGQGGETQYFGPGTRLLVL.

This rearrangement joins TRBV11-3 to TRBJ2-1; 10 bases align to TRBD1. Germline CDR1 reads SGHNT; CDR2 reads YENEEA. Trimming cost V 4 bases and J 10 bases; bases outside gene matches: 13. The CDR3 has 16 residues. CDR3: CASSSDWGTGVYEQFF. For the CDR3, the DNA is TGTGCCAGCAGCTCCGACTGGGGGACAGGGGTCTACGAGCAGTTCTTC.

The J gene is TRBJ2-6, the V gene TRBV28; D ambiguous. Germline values: CDR1 MDHEN, CDR2 SYDVKM. Between the trimmed V and J ends, which lost 3 bases and 2 bases, there was a span of 11 bases. This CDR3 region has 16 residues. The DNA for the CDR3 is TGTGCCAGCAGTTTTCATTCCTCGGCTGGGGCCAACGTCCTGACTTTC. This gives the protein CASSFHSSAGANVLTF.

The V call is TRBV12-3 or TRBV12-4, the J call TRBJ1-2, with TRBD1 identical over 7 bases. The V segment lost 4 bases and the J segment 6 bases; nucleotides outside the gene matches: 5. The CDR3 is made up of 13 amino acids. The CDR3 nucleotides are TGTGCCAGCAGTTCACAGGGGATAAATGGCTACACCTTC. It translates to CASSSQGINGYTF.

V usage is TRBV7-8 and J usage is TRBJ2-1, with 8 bases lining up with TRBD1. Germline V lookup: CDR1 SGHVS, CDR2 FQNEAQ. The V and J ends lost 3 bases and 5 bases, in that order; junction bases with no gene match: 6. The length of the CDR3 is 15 residues. CDR3 residues: CASSFDRGPNNEQFF. The CDR3 DNA is TGTGCCAGCAGCTTCGACAGGGGACCCAACAATGAGCAGTTCTTC.

The rearrangement links TRBV30 to TRBJ2-1, with 11 bases lining up with TRBD2. This CDR3 has 16 amino acids. The J segment lost 8 bases and the V segment lost 2 bases, leaving 11 bases of the junction unmatched. Germline CDR1 is GTSNPN and CDR2 is SVGIG (reference sequence). CDR3 sequence: CAWSRSGRAWDYEQFF. CDR3 DNA sequence: TGTGCCTGGAGTCGTAGCGGGAGGGCCTGGGATTATGAGCAGTTCTTC.

The chain carries TRBV4-1 and TRBJ2-1; 8 nucleotides line up with TRBD1. Germline CDR1 MGHRA, CDR2 YSYEKL. The CDR3 spans 17 residues. V gave up 0 bases and J gave up 8 bases; unmatched junction bases: 12. The CDR3 nucleotides are TGCGCCAGCAGCCAAGATCGAGCTCAGGGGGCTGTAGATGAGCAGTTCTTC. It translates to CASSQDRAQGAVDEQFF.

The chain couples TRBV6-2 or TRBV6-3 to TRBJ2-2; 10 positions agree with TRBD2. Germline CDR1 reads MNHEY; CDR2 reads SVGEGT. The CDR3 has 16 residues. Germline trimming cut 5 bases from V and 4 bases from J; bases unmatched to any gene: 7. The CDR3 coding sequence is TGTGCCAGCAGTAAGGGACTAGCGTTTAGCACCGGGGAGCTGTTTTTT. Translated, it gives CASSKGLAFSTGELFF.

The chain is built from TRBV19 and TRBJ2-3, with 7 bases matching TRBD1. V lost 3 bases, J lost 1 base, and 4 bases stayed unmatched. The V gene's germline CDR1 is LNHDA and CDR2 SQIVND (reference sequence). The CDR3 consists of 15 residues. CDR3 region: CASSIWDSGTDTQYF. CDR3 in DNA: TGTGCCAGTAGTATTTGGGACAGTGGCACAGATACGCAGTATTTT.

The rearrangement joins TRBV5-1 to TRBJ1-5, with TRBD1 as a possible D gene (6 bases). Germline-derived CDR1 and CDR2 are SGHRS and YFSETQ. The CDR3 runs to 15 residues. Trimming pared 4 bases from V and 3 bases from J, leaving 14 bases between. The CDR3 here is CASSPGSGDNQPQHF. DNA for the CDR3: TGCGCCAGCAGCCCTGGGTCAGGGGACAATCAGCCCCAGCATTTT.

This clone was observed a single time. The chain couples TRBV2 to TRBJ2-5; tentative D call: TRBD2 (6 bases). Germline CDR1 is SNHLY and CDR2 is FYNNEI. This CDR3 region has 16 residues. The germline V and J ends were trimmed by 8 bases and 2 bases, with 21 bases remaining between them. The CDR3 nucleotides read TGTGCCAGCTGTAAGCAAACACTCGGAGGGCAAGAGACCCAGTACTTC. It specifies CASCKQTLGGQETQYF.

The V gene is TRBV6-1, the J gene TRBJ1-5; a possible D gene is TRBD1 (5 bases). The CDR3 totals 16 residues. Germline assignment: CDR1 MNHNS and CDR2 SASEGT. V was clipped by 3 bases and J by 2 bases, with 14 bases between them. The CDR3 bases are TGTGCCAGCAGTGAGAATCGGGGGTTTGGCAATCAGCCCCAGCATTTT. It encodes CASSENRGFGNQPQHF.

As DNA, the CDR3 is TGTGCCAGCAGACCCCTCCTTGGACTAGCGGGAGTCTACGAGCAGTACTTC. Translated, it gives CASRPLLGLAGVYEQYF. The gene calls are TRBV28 and TRBJ2-7; 13 nucleotides align to TRBD2. This CDR3 is built from 17 residues. Germline loops: CDR1 MDHEN, CDR2 SYDVKM. Trimming cost V 6 bases and J 3 bases; bases outside gene matches: 11.

V is TRBV3-1 (or the pseudogene TRBV3-2) and J is TRBJ2-2, with D perhaps TRBD1 (5 bases). The V gene lost 1 base and the J gene lost 4 bases, with 10 bases spanning the gap. The CDR3 runs 15 residues. The germline V gene has CDR1 LGHDT and CDR2 YNNKEL (reference sequence). In DNA form, the CDR3 reads TGTGCCAGCAGCCAAGGCCACAGGACCACCGGGGAGCTGTTTTTT. Translating it yields CASSQGHRTTGELFF.

The chain carries TRBV5-4 and TRBJ2-5; TRBD1 matches 8 bases. Germline lookup yields CDR1 SGHNT and CDR2 YYREEE (reference sequence). J gave up 5 bases and V 4 bases, and 16 bases lay outside the gene matches. This CDR3 spans 17 amino acids. CDR3 DNA sequence: TGTGCCAGCAGCCGGAAAAGGGCAGGGGGCATAGGGGAGACCCAGTACTTC. Its protein product is CASSRKRAGGIGETQYF.

The chain recombines TRBV30 with TRBJ1-6; the match to TRBD1 covers 7 bases. CDR1 is GTSNPN, CDR2 SVGIG, per germline (reference sequence). The V segment lost 5 bases and the J segment 9 bases; nucleotides outside the gene matches: 7. The CDR3 runs to 13 residues. The CDR3 here is CAWDREIGSPLHF. In nucleotides, the CDR3 is TGTGCCTGGGACAGGGAAATAGGTTCACCCCTCCACTTT. Supplemented by reference TRBV30 and TRBJ1-6, the full variable domain reads SQTIHQWPATLVQPVGSPLSLECTVEGTSNPNLYWYRQAAGRGLQLLFYSVGIGQISSEVPQNLSASRPQDRQFILSSKKLLLSDSGFYLCAWDREIGSPLHFGNGTRLTVT.

The chain combines TRBV6-4 with TRBJ1-6, with D hard to call. V lost 10 bases and J 6 bases, leaving 25 bases between the germline ends. Germline assignment: CDR1 MRHNA and CDR2 SNTAGT. The CDR3 has 17 amino acids. CDR3 DNA: TGTGCCACAAACCCAACCCGGGGTCCGAACTTTAATTCACCCCTCCACTTT. As protein: CATNPTRGPNFNSPLHF.

The V and J genes are TRBV7-9 and TRBJ2-1; maybe TRBD1 (7 bases). The germline V and J ends were trimmed by 5 bases and 5 bases, with 16 bases remaining between them. The CDR3 runs 15 residues. Germline CDR1 SEHNR, CDR2 FQNEAQ (reference sequence). The CDR3 nucleotides are TGTGCCAGCAGCGTCAGCAGGGGGGTCAACAATGAGCAGTTCTTC. Its translation: CASSVSRGVNNEQFF.

J is TRBJ2-2 and V is TRBV24-1, with TRBD1 matching 8 bases. V lost 4 bases, J lost 2 bases, and 5 bases stayed unmatched. CDR1 and CDR2 from the germline V gene are KGHDR and SFDVKD. The CDR3 is made up of 16 amino acids. The CDR3 spells CATSEVDRANTGELFF. The CDR3 coding sequence is TGTGCCACCAGTGAGGTGGACAGGGCCAACACCGGGGAGCTGTTTTTT.

The chain is built from TRBV5-6 and TRBJ2-1; D perhaps matches TRBD1 (6 bases). The germline gives CDR1 SGHDT, CDR2 YYEEEE. V was shortened by 5 bases and J by 5 bases, with 17 bases between the two germline ends. The CDR3 extends over 15 amino acids. The CDR3 here is CASSRDNRGNNEQFF. CDR3 coding DNA: TGTGCCAGCAGTAGGGACAATAGGGGGAACAATGAGCAGTTCTTC.

DNA for the CDR3: TGTGCCAGCAGCCAAACGCAGGGCGGTCAGGCTTTCTTT. Translated: CASSQTQGGQAFF. This chain joins TRBV3-1 (or the pseudogene TRBV3-2) and TRBJ1-1; D perhaps matches TRBD1 (5 bases). There are 13 residues in the CDR3. With 2 bases removed from V and 11 bases from J, the gap between germline ends came to 15 bases. Germline assignment: CDR1 LGHDT and CDR2 YNNKEL (reference sequence).